These 29 T cell receptor beta chains were sequenced from one sample in a study of a mutant IDH1 vaccine in newly diagnosed glioma. Antigen specificity for these receptors is unknown. Time point reported: week 5, during vaccination. It was 300 ug of mutant IDH1 20-mer peptide that made up each vaccine dose, given with topical imiquimod. Produced via immunoSEQ multiplex PCR; TCRdb's table is partial and in-frame only. The repertoire holds about 58,000 clones, about 81% seen once, with nearly 7.5% in the top ten. Specimen: PBMCs, collected from a glioma patient whose treatment included an IDH1 peptide vaccine. Every receptor here comes from a woman aged 50 to 65 with glioma.

This chain links TRBV5-1 with TRBJ2-5; TRBD1 matches at 8 bases. V was clipped by 4 bases and J by 1 base; unmatched bases: 3. This CDR3 is 14 amino acids long. The germline V gene has CDR1 SGHRS and CDR2 YFSETQ. The CDR3 DNA is TGCGCCAGCAGCCACGGACAGGGCCAAGAGACCCAGTACTTC. Translated: CASSHGQGQETQYF.

The J gene is TRBJ2-3, the V gene TRBV5-1; TRBD2 aligns across 10 bases. Germline loops: CDR1 SGHRS, CDR2 YFSETQ. V shed 4 bases and J 4 bases; nucleotides not matched to a gene: 6. This CDR3 has 15 amino acids. CDR3 coding DNA: TGCGCCAGCAGCGCCTGGACTAGCGGAGCAGATACGCAGTATTTT. This sequence encodes CASSAWTSGADTQYF.

The chain uses TRBV6-5 and TRBJ1-2; 7 positions match TRBD1. The CDR3 extends over 15 amino acids. With V trimmed by 0 bases and J by 5 bases, 6 bases remained unmatched. CDR1 and CDR2 from the germline V gene are MNHEY and SVGAGI. The CDR3 DNA follows: TGTGCCAGCAGTTACTCGGGCAGGGGGAAATATGGCTACACCTTC. This gives the protein CASSYSGRGKYGYTF.

The gene calls are TRBV27 and TRBJ1-2, with TRBD1 matching 9 bases. The CDR3 is 12 residues long. Germline lookup yields CDR1 MNHEY and CDR2 SMNVEV (reference sequence). Trimming took 2 bases from V and 9 from J; bases not matched to a gene: 1. The CDR3 protein is CASSLGTGSYTF. CDR3 coding DNA: TGTGCCAGCAGTTTAGGGACAGGGAGCTACACCTTC.

The V call is TRBV30, the J call TRBJ1-3; D gene ambiguous. V lost 2 bases to trimming and J lost 0 bases, with 14 bases between them. CDR1 and CDR2 from the germline V gene are GTSNPN and SVGIG (reference sequence). CDR3 size: 16 residues. The CDR3 loop is CAWSNPSRRSGNTIYF. The CDR3 DNA follows: TGTGCCTGGAGTAACCCAAGCAGGCGCTCTGGAAACACCATATATTTT. Complete variable domain (other parts from reference TRBV30 and TRBJ1-3): SQTIHQWPATLVQPVGSPLSLECTVEGTSNPNLYWYRQAAGRGLQLLFYSVGIGQISSEVPQNLSASRPQDRQFILSSKKLLLSDSGFYLCAWSNPSRRSGNTIYFGEGSWLTVV.

This sequence joins TRBV21-1 and TRBJ2-5; the tabulated D call, TRBD1, remains unverified against the DNA. TRBV21-1 has pseudogene status. The CDR3 runs to 16 residues. CDR3 residues: CASSNPTTPGSETQYF. The CDR3 DNA reads TGTGCCAGCAGCAACCCGACAACGCCCGGTTCGGAGACCCAGTACTTC.

This clone showed up just once. The chain combines TRBV5-4 with TRBJ1-2; 7 bases match TRBD1. This CDR3 has 14 amino acids. The germline CDR1 and CDR2 sequences are SGHNT and YYREEE (reference sequence). V lost 2 bases and J lost 7; bases outside the gene matches: 8. The CDR3 loop reads CASSFDRALAGYTF. CDR3 nucleotide sequence: TGTGCCAGCAGCTTTGACAGGGCCTTGGCTGGCTACACCTTC. Using reference TRBV5-4 and TRBJ1-2 for the parts outside the CDR3, the full variable domain is ETGVTQSPTHLIKTRGQQVTLRCSSQSGHNTVSWYQQALGQGPQFIFQYYREEENGRGNFPPRFSGLQFPNYSSELNVNALELDDSALYLCASSFDRALAGYTFGSGTRLTVV.

The chain is built from TRBV27 and TRBJ1-1, with D hard to call. There are 13 residues in the CDR3. From germline, CDR1 is MNHEY and CDR2 SMNVEV (reference sequence). V lost 3 bases, J lost 8 bases, and 13 bases lay in between. The CDR3 sequence: CASSFERRREAFF. In nucleotides, the CDR3 is TGTGCCAGCAGTTTTGAGAGGAGACGGGAAGCTTTCTTT.

The chain employs TRBV5-1 and TRBJ1-6, with 7 nucleotides matching TRBD1. Germline-derived CDR1 and CDR2 are SGHRS and YFSETQ. J was trimmed by 6 bases and V by 4 bases; bases with no gene match: 7. This CDR3 is built from 15 residues. The DNA for the CDR3 is TGCGCCAGCAGCCCCTACCGGGACAGTAATTCACCCCTCCACTTT. As protein: CASSPYRDSNSPLHF. Using reference TRBV5-1 and TRBJ1-6 for the parts outside the CDR3, the full variable domain is KAGVTQTPRYLIKTRGQQVTLSCSPISGHRSVSWYQQTPGQGLQFLFEYFSETQRNKGNFPGRFSGRQFSNSRSEMNVSTLELGDSALYLCASSPYRDSNSPLHFGNGTRLTVT.

The gene calls are TRBV5-1 and TRBJ2-3; unclear D gene. There are 15 residues in the CDR3. Between the trimmed V and J ends, which lost 0 bases and 0 bases, there was a span of 8 bases. CDR1 SGHRS and CDR2 YFSETQ come from the germline V gene. The CDR3 loop reads CASSLGHLSTDTQYF. The DNA for the CDR3 is TGCGCCAGCAGCTTGGGACACCTGAGCACAGATACGCAGTATTTT. Together with reference TRBV5-1 and TRBJ2-3, the CDR3 gives the full variable domain: KAGVTQTPRYLIKTRGQQVTLSCSPISGHRSVSWYQQTPGQGLQFLFEYFSETQRNKGNFPGRFSGRQFSNSRSEMNVSTLELGDSALYLCASSLGHLSTDTQYFGPGTRLTVL.

The chain employs TRBV7-9 and TRBJ2-2; TRBD1 is a possible D gene (6 bases). Trimming pared 5 bases from V and 7 bases from J, leaving 20 bases between. The CDR3 sequence is 16 residues long. Germline CDR1 is SEHNR and CDR2 is FQNEAQ (reference sequence). The CDR3 DNA follows: TGTGCCAGCAGCGTATCCAGGGGTTTAGGTGGCGGGGAGCTGTTTTTT. Amino acids: CASSVSRGLGGGELFF.

The rearrangement links TRBV6-5 to TRBJ2-3; D is unclear. This CDR3 region has 15 residues. Germline loops: CDR1 MNHEY, CDR2 SVGAGI. Trimming shortened V by 0 bases and J by 8 bases, and 15 bases separated the two germline ends. The CDR3 spells CASSYSDPGLFTQYF. CDR3 DNA: TGTGCCAGCAGTTACTCCGACCCGGGTCTCTTTACGCAGTATTTT.

The chain has TRBV14 and TRBJ1-1; D is unresolved. Looked up from germline, CDR1 is SGHDN and CDR2 is FVKESK. V lost 4 bases and J lost 1, with 10 bases in between. The CDR3 is 14 amino acids. CDR3 residues: CASSPRPQNTEAFF. CDR3 coding DNA: TGTGCCAGCAGCCCGAGACCGCAGAACACTGAAGCTTTCTTT.

The chain recombines TRBV7-2 with TRBJ2-5; 10 bases are a match to TRBD2. J gave up 2 bases and V 4 bases, and 7 bases lay outside the gene matches. The CDR3 is made up of 16 amino acids. Germline V CDR1 and CDR2: SGHTA, FQGNSA. The CDR3 DNA reads TGTGCCAGCAGCTCCGAGACTAGCGGGCAGCAAGAGACCCAGTACTTC. Its protein product is CASSSETSGQQETQYF.

J is TRBJ1-4 and V is TRBV7-2, with a possible D match to TRBD1 (6 bases). Germline V gene sequence: CDR1 SGHTA, CDR2 FQGNSA. The CDR3 sequence is 14 residues long. V was pared by 4 bases and J by 10 bases, with 16 bases between. In nucleotides, the CDR3 is TGTGCCAGCAGCTCCCCGGGGGGGGCCGGAAAACTGTTTTTT. Encoded protein: CASSSPGGAGKLFF.

This chain joins TRBV7-7 and TRBJ2-2; D possibly corresponds to TRBD2 (6 bases). The V and J ends lost 5 bases and 6 bases respectively, with 10 bases between them. The CDR3 has 13 residues. The germline CDR1 and CDR2 sequences are SSHAT and FNYEAQ (reference sequence). The CDR3 nucleotides are TGTGCCAGCAGCACCAGGGAGGCCGGGGAGCTGTTTTTT. Translating gives CASSTREAGELFF.

The CDR3 reads CASSSPGLASTDTQYF. The CDR3 DNA reads as TGTGCCAGCAGCTCCCCGGGACTAGCAAGCACAGATACGCAGTATTTT. This chain uses TRBV6-6 with TRBJ2-3; 9 bases align to TRBD2. The germline CDR1 and CDR2 sequences are MNHNY and SVGAGI (reference sequence). After removal of 6 bases from V and 0 bases from J, the junction contained 7 bases not matched to a gene. The CDR3 runs to 16 residues.

The chain links TRBV10-2 to TRBJ1-6; tentative D call: TRBD1 (6 bases). Germline values: CDR1 WSHSY, CDR2 SAAADI. The length of the CDR3 is 13 residues. V was shortened by 6 bases and J by 6 bases, with 9 bases between the two germline ends. For the CDR3, the DNA is TGCGCCAGCAGCGGGGGCCCTAATTCACCCCTCCACTTT. Amino acids: CASSGGPNSPLHF.

This clone was observed once. The chain carries TRBV10-3 and TRBJ1-2; D might be TRBD1 (5 bases). The CDR3 runs 13 residues. Germline assignment: CDR1 ENHRY and CDR2 SYGVKD. The ends were cut back, 7 bases at V and 1 base at J, with 10 bases in the middle. CDR3 nucleotide sequence: TGTGCCATCATGAGACAGCTTAACTATGGCTACACCTTC. Translating it yields CAIMRQLNYGYTF.

Here the CDR3 DNA reads TGCGCCAGCAGCCCCGTAGGACAGCTAAGGGACTATGGCTACACCTTC. This encodes CASSPVGQLRDYGYTF. The chain joins TRBV4-1 to TRBJ1-2, with D perhaps matching TRBD1 (6 bases). Germline CDR1 MGHRA, CDR2 YSYEKL. The CDR3 spans 16 residues. V shed 4 bases and J shed 3 bases, with 18 bases lying between them.

CDR3 DNA sequence: TGCGCCAGCAGCCAAGACTCGAACACTTTCTTT. Encoded protein: CASSQDSNTFF. The chain links TRBV4-3 to TRBJ1-1, with D unresolved. The V and J ends lost 0 bases and 12 bases respectively, with 8 bases between them. The CDR3 sequence is 11 residues long. Germline-derived CDR1 and CDR2 are LGHNA and YSLEER.

The rearrangement joins TRBV5-5 to TRBJ1-2, with TRBD1 identical over 7 bases. The trim removed 3 bases at V and 2 bases at J, leaving 10 bases unmatched. CDR3 size: 16 residues. The germline gives CDR1 SGHKS, CDR2 YYEKEE (reference sequence). The CDR3 bases are TGTGCCAGCAGCTCTTACCCGGGACAGACAAACTATGGCTACACCTTC. The encoded protein is CASSSYPGQTNYGYTF.

V gene TRBV27 combines with J gene TRBJ1-4; 8 bases are shared with TRBD1. Germline V gene sequence: CDR1 MNHEY, CDR2 SMNVEV (reference sequence). The ends lost 5 bases at V and 5 bases at J; junction bases unmatched: 4. The CDR3 loop spans 14 amino acids. DNA of the CDR3: TGTGCCAGCAGTCGACGGACAGGGAATGAAAAACTGTTTTTT. The encoded protein is CASSRRTGNEKLFF.

This chain connects TRBV5-4 to TRBJ1-1; D may be TRBD1 (6 bases). Germline V gene sequence: CDR1 SGHNT, CDR2 YYREEE (reference sequence). The CDR3 covers 16 residues. Trimming left V 4 bases short and J 1 base short, with 17 bases between. This CDR3 is CASSLAGGAGNTEAFF. The CDR3 coding sequence is TGTGCCAGCAGCCTAGCGGGGGGCGCAGGGAACACTGAAGCTTTCTTT.

The chain employs TRBV5-5 and TRBJ2-3; the D gene is possibly TRBD2 (5 bases). In germline, CDR1 is SGHKS, CDR2 YYEKEE (reference sequence). CDR3 length: 15 amino acids. V was pared by 4 bases and J by 2 bases, with 14 bases between. The CDR3 coding sequence is TGTGCCAGCAGCCCCGACGGGGATTACACAGATACGCAGTATTTT. Translation gives CASSPDGDYTDTQYF.

This chain joins TRBV4-1 and TRBJ2-3; 7 bases agree with TRBD2. The CDR3 runs to 16 residues. Germline V gives CDR1 MGHRA, CDR2 YSYEKL. V trimming: 0 bases; J trimming: 1 base; junction bases outside the gene matches: 4. The CDR3 is CASSQEGLAGTDTQYF. In nucleotides, the CDR3 is TGCGCCAGCAGCCAAGAAGGTCTAGCGGGCACAGATACGCAGTATTTT.

The rearrangement uses TRBV5-6 and TRBJ1-5; no firm D call. Germline-derived CDR1 and CDR2 are SGHDT and YYEEEE. V shed 4 bases and J shed 5 bases, with 22 bases lying between them. The CDR3 loop spans 17 amino acids. The CDR3 sequence is CASSREGTRLGDQPQHF. The DNA of the CDR3 is TGTGCCAGCAGCCGGGAGGGTACGAGACTCGGGGATCAGCCCCAGCATTTT.

This rearrangement joins TRBV19 to TRBJ2-1; D tentatively fits TRBD1 or TRBD2 (6 bases each). Germline CDR1 and CDR2: LNHDA and SQIVND (reference sequence). V lost 3 bases, J lost 8 bases, and 8 bases lay in between. This CDR3 spans 12 amino acids. The CDR3 DNA reads TGTGCCAGTAGTATGAGGGGGGATGAGCAGTTCTTC. Its translation is CASSMRGDEQFF.

In DNA, the CDR3 is TGTGCCAGCAGCTCCTGGACAGCCAACGTCCTGACTTTC. Its translation is CASSSWTANVLTF. The V and J genes are TRBV7-2 and TRBJ2-6, with D perhaps TRBD1 (5 bases). Trimming removed 4 bases at V and 7 bases at J, with 8 bases between. CDR1 and CDR2 (germline): SGHTA, FQGNSA. The CDR3 loop spans 13 amino acids. The full variable domain, with the rest looked up from reference TRBV7-2 and TRBJ2-6, is GAGVSQSPSNKVTEKGKDVELRCDPISGHTALYWYRQSLGQGLEFLIYFQGNSAPDKSGLPSDRFSAERTGGSVSTLTIQRTQQEDSAVYLCASSSWTANVLTFGAGSRLTVL.